The 18 T cell receptor beta chains in this list originate from one sample, sequenced in a study of regulatory T cells in long-lasting Graves disease. For TCR beta, libraries came from iRepertoire HTBI primers and Arm-PCR of CDR3 regions. TCRdb passed the multiplex PCR reads through MiXCR, listing each CDR3 protein once. Among roughly 470,000 distinct CDR3 sequences listed, less than 25% were seen once. Time point specified: persistent/refractory GD, antithyroid drugs over 5 years with positive TRAb. From RNA extracted from PBMCs, the TCR library was made. Material: peripheral blood mononuclear cells (PBMCs), obtained when the disease was refractory, from a patient treated with antithyroid drugs. These receptors were collected from a female donor with Graves disease.

This clonotype was seen ten or more times. V gene TRBV27 combines with J gene TRBJ1-2, with 10 bases lining up with TRBD1. The V gene end was trimmed by 4 bases and the J gene end by 4 bases; junction bases not matched to a gene: 6. CDR1 MNHEY and CDR2 SMNVEV come from the germline V gene (reference sequence). CDR3 size: 15 residues. The CDR3 bases are TGTGCCAGCAGTTCACCGGGACAGGGGACCTATGGCTACACCTTC. It translates to CASSSPGQGTYGYTF.

The genes are TRBV29-1 and TRBJ1-1; D is unclear. The germline V and J ends were trimmed by 6 bases and 2 bases, with 19 bases remaining between them. CDR3 length equals 15 residues. Germline CDR1 and CDR2: SQVTM and ANQGSEA. CDR3 protein: CSVLTLSSRNTEAFF. The CDR3 DNA reads TGCAGCGTCCTCACTTTGTCAAGCAGAAACACTGAAGCTTTCTTT.

The sample holds many counts of this clonotype. This sequence joins TRBV2 and TRBJ1-4; no definite D call. Germline CDR1 is SNHLY and CDR2 is FYNNEI. This CDR3 has 16 amino acids. V was trimmed by 7 bases and J by 4 bases, leaving 19 bases between them. CDR3 coding DNA: TGTGCCAGCACTCCGTATGGCCGAAGCTATAATGAAAAACTGTTTTTT. This codes for CASTPYGRSYNEKLFF.

This sequence joins TRBV30 and TRBJ1-1; D gene unclear. This CDR3 spans 12 amino acids. The V end was cut by 2 bases, the J end by 0 bases, with 4 bases between. The V gene's germline CDR1 is GTSNPN and CDR2 SVGIG (reference sequence). The CDR3 spells CAWSSVNTEAFF. CDR3 bases: TGTGCCTGGAGTTCAGTGAACACTGAAGCTTTCTTT.

This clonotype was found many times. J is TRBJ2-2 and V is TRBV6-5; no reliable D call. Germline CDR1 is MNHEY and CDR2 is SVGAGI. The CDR3 is 13 residues long. The V gene lost 0 bases and the J gene lost 7 bases, with 6 bases spanning the gap. This CDR3 is CASSYSYNGELFF. The CDR3 DNA follows: TGTGCCAGCAGTTACTCTTACAACGGGGAGCTGTTTTTT.

The chain has TRBV27 and TRBJ2-7; TRBD2 aligns across 7 bases. The length of the CDR3 is 15 residues. Losses at the gene ends were 0 bases for V and 2 bases for J; bases not matched to a gene: 4. In germline, CDR1 is MNHEY, CDR2 SMNVEV (reference sequence). DNA of the CDR3: TGTGCCAGCAGTTTATCTCTAGGGACTACCTACGAGCAGTACTTC. Protein product: CASSLSLGTTYEQYF.

V and J are TRBV11-2 and TRBJ1-6, with TRBD1 as a possible D gene (5 bases). The germline V gene has CDR1 SGHAT and CDR2 FQNNGV. V lost 7 bases, J lost 9 bases, and 13 bases lay in between. This CDR3 comprises 13 residues. CDR3 in DNA: TGTGCCAGCAACTCACTTGGGGGTTCACCCCTCCACTTT. This sequence encodes CASNSLGGSPLHF.

The chain uses TRBV7-9 and TRBJ1-2; D might be TRBD1 (5 bases). Trimming took off 1 base at V and 13 bases at J, with 16 bases between the two ends. The germline V gene has CDR1 SEHNR and CDR2 FQNEAQ (reference sequence). This CDR3 comprises 13 residues. Written as DNA, the CDR3 is TGTGCCAGCAGCTTAGGGACACCCGCCCGAGTCACCTTC. Amino acids: CASSLGTPARVTF. The full variable domain, rest sourced from reference TRBV7-9 and TRBJ1-2, is DTGVSQNPRHKITKRGQNVTFRCDPISEHNRLYWYRQTLGQGPEFLTYFQNEAQLEKSRLLSDRFSAERPKGSFSTLEIQRTEQGDSAMYLCASSLGTPARVTFGSGTRLTVV.

This clonotype came up many times. The V gene is TRBV2, the J gene TRBJ2-7; either TRBD1 or TRBD2 may fit D (6 bases each). Germline V gives CDR1 SNHLY, CDR2 FYNNEI. V shed 7 bases and J shed 3 bases, with 16 bases lying between them. The CDR3 spans 14 residues. The CDR3 protein is CASIAAGGHYEQYF. The CDR3 region has the DNA TGTGCCAGCATTGCGGCCGGGGGCCACTACGAGCAGTACTTC.

The chain uses TRBV30 and TRBJ1-5; possibly TRBD1 for D (5 bases). V dropped 0 bases and J dropped 5 bases, with 11 bases sitting between them. Germline CDR1 and CDR2: GTSNPN and SVGIG (reference sequence). CDR3 length: 14 amino acids. The CDR3 DNA is TGTGCCTGGAGTGTTAACAGGTTGGATCAGCCCCAGCATTTT. This sequence encodes CAWSVNRLDQPQHF.

The genes are TRBV7-3 and TRBJ2-6; perhaps TRBD1 as D (6 bases). Germline loops: CDR1 SGHTA, CDR2 FQGTGA. The germline V and J ends were trimmed by 4 bases and 8 bases, with 33 bases remaining between them. This CDR3 is built from 21 residues. The CDR3 DNA is TGTGCCAGCAGCTGGTCAGGGGCGACCGGGTACCTGCTGGAGGAGTCCAACGTCCTGACTTTC. Translated, it gives CASSWSGATGYLLEESNVLTF.

This clonotype was observed at least ten times. This chain uses TRBV7-2 with TRBJ1-2; 9 bases are a match to TRBD1. The CDR3 spans 14 residues. Germline V gene sequence: CDR1 SGHTA, CDR2 FQGNSA. After removal of 4 bases from V and 3 bases from J, the junction contained 3 bases not matched to a gene. CDR3 DNA: TGTGCCAGCAGCTGGACAGGGGTGGACTATGGCTACACCTTC. Translation: CASSWTGVDYGYTF.

The chain employs TRBV28 and TRBJ2-5; no reliable D call. The CDR3 loop spans 17 amino acids. CDR1 is MDHEN and CDR2 is SYDVKM in the germline V gene. V was clipped by 5 bases and J by 3 bases, with 22 bases between them. This CDR3 is CASSPPPPWADKETQYF. CDR3 coding DNA: TGTGCCAGCAGTCCACCCCCACCGTGGGCAGATAAAGAGACCCAGTACTTC.

About this clonotype itself: It may be a read error: a sequence one base away is much more abundant. The chain uses TRBV30 and TRBJ1-2; the match to TRBD1 covers 9 bases. The CDR3 runs to 12 residues. Per the germline V gene, CDR1 is GTSNPN and CDR2 is SVGIG (reference sequence). CDR3 protein: CAWLQGAYDYTF. CDR3 DNA: TGTGCCTGGCTACAGGGGGCCTATGACTACACCTTC. The entire variable domain, with the rest obtained from reference TRBV30 and TRBJ1-2, is as follows: SQTIHQWPATLVQPVGSPLSLECTVEGTSNPNLYWYRQAAGRGLQLLFYSVGIGQISSEVPQNLSASRPQDRQFILSSKKLLLSDSGFYLCAWLQGAYDYTFGSGTRLTVV.

The chain has TRBV15 and TRBJ2-4; D might be TRBD2 (6 bases). Trimming stripped 1 base from V and 5 bases from J, with 9 bases between. Looked up from germline, CDR1 is LNHNV and CDR2 is YYDKDF (reference sequence). This CDR3 region has 14 residues. The CDR3 here is CATSRVAEQNIQYF. CDR3 nucleotide sequence: TGTGCCACCAGCAGAGTAGCGGAACAAAACATTCAGTACTTC.

The chain combines TRBV9 with TRBJ2-5; 11 positions agree with TRBD2. The CDR3 spans 14 residues. Germline lookup yields CDR1 SGDLS and CDR2 YYNGEE. J lost 4 bases, V lost 4 bases, and 3 bases had no gene match. The CDR3 DNA sequence: TGTGCCAGCAGCCCCACTAGCGGGGGAGAGACCCAGTACTTC. It specifies CASSPTSGGETQYF. The full variable domain, rest sourced from reference TRBV9 and TRBJ2-5, is DSGVTQTPKHLITATGQRVTLRCSPRSGDLSVYWYQQSLDQGLQFLIQYYNGEERAKGNILERFSAQQFPDLHSELNLSSLELGDSALYFCASSPTSGGETQYFGPGTRLLVL.

V is TRBV18 and J is TRBJ1-2, with D uncertain. The CDR3 spans 14 residues. Deletions cut 3 bases from V and 4 bases from J, with 12 bases between. From germline, CDR1 is KGHSH and CDR2 LQKENI. CDR3 in amino acids: CASSPSKGGYGYTF. CDR3 coding DNA: TGTGCCAGCTCACCTTCGAAGGGTGGCTATGGCTACACCTTC.

This clonotype was found many times. The chain employs TRBV28 and TRBJ2-7; the match to TRBD2 covers 7 bases. The CDR3 sequence is 16 residues long. Germline V gene data show CDR1 as MDHEN and CDR2 as SYDVKM. The junction had 13 bases not matched to a gene; V was cut back by 6 bases and J by 2 bases. The CDR3 nucleotides read TGTGCCAGCAGCCCTATTGGGAGGGCAGGAACCTACGAGCAGTACTTC. Translated: CASSPIGRAGTYEQYF.